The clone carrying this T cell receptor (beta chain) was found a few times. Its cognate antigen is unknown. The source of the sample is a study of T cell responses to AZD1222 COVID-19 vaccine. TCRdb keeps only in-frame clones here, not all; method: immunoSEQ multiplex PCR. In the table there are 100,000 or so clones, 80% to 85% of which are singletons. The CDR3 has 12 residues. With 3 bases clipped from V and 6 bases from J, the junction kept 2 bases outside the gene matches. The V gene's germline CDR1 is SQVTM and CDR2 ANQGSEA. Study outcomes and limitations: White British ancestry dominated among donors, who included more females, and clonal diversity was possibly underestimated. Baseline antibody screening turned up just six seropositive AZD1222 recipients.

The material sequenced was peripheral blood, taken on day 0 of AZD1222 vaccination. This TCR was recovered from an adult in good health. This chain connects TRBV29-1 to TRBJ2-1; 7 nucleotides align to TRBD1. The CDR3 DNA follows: TGCAGCGTTGAGAGGGGGCCCAATGAGCAGTTCTTC. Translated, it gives CSVERGPNEQFF.